This T cell receptor (beta chain) was captured by sequencing in a study of shared clonotypes between healthy human individuals. Findings of the study overall: The authors sampled blood alone, and tissue repertoires likely differ.

Amplification in unsorted PBMC replicate PCRs started from 300 ng DNA, which equals about 30,000 T cell genomes. Generated by immunoSEQ multiplex PCR, the TCRdb table keeps only in-frame clones and is missing some. The table records about 560,000 clones, about 80% of them present only once. About this clone: What it binds is unknown. A single base separates this from a much larger clone, so it may be a read error. Other DNA sequences in the sample encode the same CDR3.

The length of the CDR3 is 14 residues. V lost 5 bases to trimming and J lost 2 bases, with 12 bases between them. Germline V gene data show CDR1 as LNHNV and CDR2 as YYDKDF (reference sequence). This TCR was recovered from a woman between 40 and 50 years old in good health. Some clones in this sample may be carry-over from other donors' samples. Sequencing input: PBMCs. The gene calls are TRBV15 and TRBJ2-5; D ambiguous. CDR3 nucleotide sequence: TGTGCCACCAGCCCCAACGGTGTTCAAGAGACCCAGTACTTC. Translation: CATSPNGVQETQYF.